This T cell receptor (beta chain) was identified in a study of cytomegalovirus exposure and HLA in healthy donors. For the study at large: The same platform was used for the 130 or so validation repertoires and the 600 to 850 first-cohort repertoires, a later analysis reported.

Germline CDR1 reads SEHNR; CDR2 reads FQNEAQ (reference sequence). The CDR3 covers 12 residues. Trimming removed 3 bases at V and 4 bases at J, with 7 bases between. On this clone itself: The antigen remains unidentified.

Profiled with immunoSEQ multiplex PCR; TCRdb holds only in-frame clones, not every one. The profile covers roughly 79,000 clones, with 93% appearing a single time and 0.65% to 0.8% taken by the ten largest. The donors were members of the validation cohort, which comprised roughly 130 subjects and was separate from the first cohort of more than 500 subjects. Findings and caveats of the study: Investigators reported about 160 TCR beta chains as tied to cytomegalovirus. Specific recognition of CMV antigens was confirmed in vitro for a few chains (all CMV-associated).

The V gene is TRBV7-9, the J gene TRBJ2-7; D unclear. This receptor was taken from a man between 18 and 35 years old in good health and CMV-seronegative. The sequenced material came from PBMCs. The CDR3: CASSLSSYEQYF. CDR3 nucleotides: TGTGCCAGCAGCTTGTCGTCTTACGAGCAGTACTTC.